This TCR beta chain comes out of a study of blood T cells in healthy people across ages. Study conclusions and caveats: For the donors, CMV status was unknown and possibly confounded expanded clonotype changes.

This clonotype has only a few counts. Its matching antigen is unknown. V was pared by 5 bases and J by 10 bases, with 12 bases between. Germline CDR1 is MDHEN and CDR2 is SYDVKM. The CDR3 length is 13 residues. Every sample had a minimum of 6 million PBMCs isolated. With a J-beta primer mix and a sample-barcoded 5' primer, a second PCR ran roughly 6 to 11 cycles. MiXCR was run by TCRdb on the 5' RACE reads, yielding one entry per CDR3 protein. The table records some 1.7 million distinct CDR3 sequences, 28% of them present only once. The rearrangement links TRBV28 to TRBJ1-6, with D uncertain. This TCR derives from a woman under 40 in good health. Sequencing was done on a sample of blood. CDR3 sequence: CASSPDTASPLHF. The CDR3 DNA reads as TGTGCCAGCAGTCCCGACACAGCCTCACCCCTCCACTTT.